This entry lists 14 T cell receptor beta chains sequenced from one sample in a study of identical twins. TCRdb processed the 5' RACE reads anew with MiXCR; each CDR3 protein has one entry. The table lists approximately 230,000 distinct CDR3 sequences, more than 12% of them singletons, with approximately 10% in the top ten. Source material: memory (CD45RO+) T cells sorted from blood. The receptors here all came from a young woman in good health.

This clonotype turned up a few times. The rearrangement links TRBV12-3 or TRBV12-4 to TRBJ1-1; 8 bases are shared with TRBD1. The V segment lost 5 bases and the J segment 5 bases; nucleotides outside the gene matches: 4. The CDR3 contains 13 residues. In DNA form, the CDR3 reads TGTGCCAGCAGTACAGGGGGAAGGACTGAAGCTTTCTTT. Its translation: CASSTGGRTEAFF.

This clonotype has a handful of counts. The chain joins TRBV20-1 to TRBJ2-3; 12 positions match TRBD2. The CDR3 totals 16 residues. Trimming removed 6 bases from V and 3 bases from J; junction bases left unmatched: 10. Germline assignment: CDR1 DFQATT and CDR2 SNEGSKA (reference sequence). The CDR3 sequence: CSATARLAGATDTQYF. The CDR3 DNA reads TGCAGTGCCACCGCCCGACTAGCGGGAGCAACAGATACGCAGTATTTT.

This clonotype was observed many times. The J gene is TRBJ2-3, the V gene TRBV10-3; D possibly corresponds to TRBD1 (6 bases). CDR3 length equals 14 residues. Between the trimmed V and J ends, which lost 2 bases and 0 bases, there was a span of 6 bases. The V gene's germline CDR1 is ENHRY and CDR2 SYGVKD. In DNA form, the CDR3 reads TGTGCCATCAGTGAGACAGGGAGCACAGATACGCAGTATTTT. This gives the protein CAISETGSTDTQYF.

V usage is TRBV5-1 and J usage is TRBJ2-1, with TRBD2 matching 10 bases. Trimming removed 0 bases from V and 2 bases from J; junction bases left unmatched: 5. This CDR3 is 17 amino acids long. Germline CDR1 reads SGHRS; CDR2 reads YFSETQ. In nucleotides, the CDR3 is TGCGCCAGCAGCTTGGGCCCCGGGACTAGCGCCTACAATGAGCAGTTCTTC. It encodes CASSLGPGTSAYNEQFF.

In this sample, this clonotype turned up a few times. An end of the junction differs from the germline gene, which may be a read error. The CDR3 DNA reads as TGTGCTAGCAGCCCCTTAGGGGCAGGGTGGGAGACAGATACGCAGTATTTT. Amino acids: CASSPLGAGWETDTQYF. The V and J genes are TRBV7-7 and TRBJ2-3; D may match TRBD1 or TRBD2 (5 bases each). The CDR3 has 17 residues. The germline V gene encodes CDR1 SSHAT and CDR2 FNYEAQ (reference sequence).

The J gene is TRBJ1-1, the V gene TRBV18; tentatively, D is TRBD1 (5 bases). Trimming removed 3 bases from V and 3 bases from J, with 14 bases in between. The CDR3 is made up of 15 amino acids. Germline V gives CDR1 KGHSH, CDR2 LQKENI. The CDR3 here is CASSPVEGLDTEAFF. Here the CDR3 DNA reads TGTGCCAGCTCACCGGTCGAGGGGTTGGACACTGAAGCTTTCTTT.

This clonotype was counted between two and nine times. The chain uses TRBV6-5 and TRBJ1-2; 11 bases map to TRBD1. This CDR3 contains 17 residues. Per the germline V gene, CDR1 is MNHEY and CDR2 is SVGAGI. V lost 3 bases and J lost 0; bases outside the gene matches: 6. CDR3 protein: CASSYRRDRGTNYGYTF. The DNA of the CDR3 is TGTGCCAGCAGTTATCGACGGGACAGGGGGACTAACTATGGCTACACCTTC.

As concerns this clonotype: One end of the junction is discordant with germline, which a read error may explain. The CDR3 loop reads CASSYGRETFSF. The CDR3 region has the DNA TGTGCCAGCAGTTACGGTCGCGAGACGTTCAGCTTC. V and J are TRBV6-5 and TRBJ2-7; D unclear. Germline CDR1 is MNHEY and CDR2 is SVGAGI. This CDR3 region has 12 residues.

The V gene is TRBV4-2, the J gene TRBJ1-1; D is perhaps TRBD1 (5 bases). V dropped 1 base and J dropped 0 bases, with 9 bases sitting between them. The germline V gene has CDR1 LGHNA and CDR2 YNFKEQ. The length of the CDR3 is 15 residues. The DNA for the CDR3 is TGTGCCAGCAGCCAAGGGGACGGATTGAACACTGAAGCTTTCTTT. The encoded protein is CASSQGDGLNTEAFF.

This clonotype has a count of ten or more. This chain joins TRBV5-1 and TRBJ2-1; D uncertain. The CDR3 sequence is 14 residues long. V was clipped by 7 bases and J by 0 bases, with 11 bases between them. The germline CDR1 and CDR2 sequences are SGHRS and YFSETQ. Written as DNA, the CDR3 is TGCGCCAGCCAAATTTTTAGCTCCTACAATGAGCAGTTCTTC. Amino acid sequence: CASQIFSSYNEQFF. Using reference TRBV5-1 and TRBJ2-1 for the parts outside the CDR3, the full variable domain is KAGVTQTPRYLIKTRGQQVTLSCSPISGHRSVSWYQQTPGQGLQFLFEYFSETQRNKGNFPGRFSGRQFSNSRSEMNVSTLELGDSALYLCASQIFSSYNEQFFGPGTRLTVL.

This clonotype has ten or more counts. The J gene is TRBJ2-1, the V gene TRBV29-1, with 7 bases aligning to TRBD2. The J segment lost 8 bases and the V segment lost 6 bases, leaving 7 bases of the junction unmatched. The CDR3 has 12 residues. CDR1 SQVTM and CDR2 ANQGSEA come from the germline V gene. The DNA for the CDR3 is TGCAGCGTGAGAGCGGGATGGGATGAGCAGTTCTTC. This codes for CSVRAGWDEQFF.

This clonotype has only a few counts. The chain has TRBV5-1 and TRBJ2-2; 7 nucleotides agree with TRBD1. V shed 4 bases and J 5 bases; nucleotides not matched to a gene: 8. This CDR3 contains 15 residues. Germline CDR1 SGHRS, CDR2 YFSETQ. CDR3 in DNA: TGCGCCAGCAGCCGCTTTGACAGGGATACCGGGGAGCTGTTTTTT. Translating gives CASSRFDRDTGELFF. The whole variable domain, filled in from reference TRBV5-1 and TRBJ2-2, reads KAGVTQTPRYLIKTRGQQVTLSCSPISGHRSVSWYQQTPGQGLQFLFEYFSETQRNKGNFPGRFSGRQFSNSRSEMNVSTLELGDSALYLCASSRFDRDTGELFFGEGSRLTVL.

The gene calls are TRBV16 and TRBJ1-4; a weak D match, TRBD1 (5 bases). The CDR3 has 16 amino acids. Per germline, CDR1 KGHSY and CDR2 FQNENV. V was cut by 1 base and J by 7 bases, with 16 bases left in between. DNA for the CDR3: TGTGCCAGCAGCCAATACTTGGAGCCGGGGGGTGAAAAACTGTTTTTT. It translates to CASSQYLEPGGEKLFF.

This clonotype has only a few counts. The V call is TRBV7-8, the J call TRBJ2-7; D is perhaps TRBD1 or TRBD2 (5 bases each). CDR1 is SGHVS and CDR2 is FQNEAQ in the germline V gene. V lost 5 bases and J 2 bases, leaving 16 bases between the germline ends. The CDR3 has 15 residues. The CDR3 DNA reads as TGTGCCAGCAGCCCCAACGGGGCAGGGACCTACGAGCAGTACTTC. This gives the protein CASSPNGAGTYEQYF.